This TCR beta chain was sequenced for a study of Graves' ophthalmopathy and Graves' hyperthyroidism. Scientists amplified the TCR beta CDR3 regions from RNA transcripts. HTBI primers served in a first-round RT-PCR, which a second-round multiplex PCR followed. TCRdb itself ran the multiplex PCR reads through MiXCR, one entry per CDR3 protein. Seen here are over a million distinct CDR3 sequences, about two fifths observed once, and the top ten hold approximately 10%. Germline V lookup: CDR1 MRHNA, CDR2 SNTAGT. Trimming cost V 5 bases and J 9 bases, with 16 bases left between them. The CDR3 is made up of 13 amino acids. Findings and caveats of the study: Most thyroid-expanded clonotypes exceeding 0.001 frequency were also found in blood.

Concerning this clonotype: As yet, its antigen is unknown.

The sequenced material came from peripheral blood or thyroid tissue (not recorded which). The clonotype comes from an adult man with Graves' hyperthyroidism. The genes are TRBV6-4 and TRBJ1-1; D uncertain. The CDR3 reads CASSPDPHGKAFF. The CDR3 coding sequence is TGTGCCAGCAGTCCGGACCCCCACGGGAAAGCTTTCTTT.